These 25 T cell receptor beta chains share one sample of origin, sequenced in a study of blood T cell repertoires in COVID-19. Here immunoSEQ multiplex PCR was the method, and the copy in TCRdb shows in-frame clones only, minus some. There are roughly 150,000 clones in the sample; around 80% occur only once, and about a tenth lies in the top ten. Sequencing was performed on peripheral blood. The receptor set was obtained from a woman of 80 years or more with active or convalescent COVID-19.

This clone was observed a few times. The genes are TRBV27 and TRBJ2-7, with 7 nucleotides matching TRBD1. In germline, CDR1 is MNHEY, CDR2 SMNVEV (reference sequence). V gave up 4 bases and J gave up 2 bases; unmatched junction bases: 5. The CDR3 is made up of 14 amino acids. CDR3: CASSSLDRTYEQYF. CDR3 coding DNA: TGTGCCAGCAGTTCGCTGGACAGGACCTACGAGCAGTACTTC.

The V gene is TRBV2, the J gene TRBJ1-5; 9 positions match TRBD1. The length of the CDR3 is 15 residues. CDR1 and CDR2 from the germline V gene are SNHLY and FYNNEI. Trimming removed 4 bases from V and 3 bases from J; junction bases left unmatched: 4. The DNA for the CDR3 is TGTGCCAGCAGTGGATGGACAGGGGACAATCAGCCCCAGCATTTT. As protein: CASSGWTGDNQPQHF.

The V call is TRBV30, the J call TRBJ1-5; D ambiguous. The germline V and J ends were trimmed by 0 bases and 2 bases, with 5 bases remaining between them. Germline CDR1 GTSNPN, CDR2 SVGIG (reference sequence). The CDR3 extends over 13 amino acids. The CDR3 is CAWSVSGNQPQHF. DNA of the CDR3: TGTGCCTGGAGTGTATCGGGCAATCAGCCCCAGCATTTT.

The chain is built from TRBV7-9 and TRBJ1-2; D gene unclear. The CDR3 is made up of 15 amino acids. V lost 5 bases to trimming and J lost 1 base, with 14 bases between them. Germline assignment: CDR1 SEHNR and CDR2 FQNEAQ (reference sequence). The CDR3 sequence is CASSTILEGNYGYTF. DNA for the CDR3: TGTGCCAGCAGCACAATCCTAGAGGGTAACTATGGCTACACCTTC.

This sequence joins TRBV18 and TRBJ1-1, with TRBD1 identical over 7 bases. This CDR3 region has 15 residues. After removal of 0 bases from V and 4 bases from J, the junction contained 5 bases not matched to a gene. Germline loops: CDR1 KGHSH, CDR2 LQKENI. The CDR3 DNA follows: TGTGCCAGCTCACCACCTTACAGGGGCGGCACTGAAGCTTTCTTT. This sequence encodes CASSPPYRGGTEAFF.

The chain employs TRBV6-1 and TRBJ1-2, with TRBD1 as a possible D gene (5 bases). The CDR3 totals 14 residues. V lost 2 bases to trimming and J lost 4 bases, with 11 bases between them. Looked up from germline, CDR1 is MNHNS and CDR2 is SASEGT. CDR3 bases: TGTGCCAGCAGTGAATACAGAAGGGGCTATGGCTACACCTTC. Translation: CASSEYRRGYGYTF.

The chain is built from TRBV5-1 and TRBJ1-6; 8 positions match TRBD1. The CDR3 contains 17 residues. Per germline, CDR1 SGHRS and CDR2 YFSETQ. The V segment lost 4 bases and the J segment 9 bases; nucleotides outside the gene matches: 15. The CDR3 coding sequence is TGCGCCAGCAGCATCGACAGGGGCAGAGTTAAAGGTTCACCCCTCCACTTT. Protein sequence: CASSIDRGRVKGSPLHF.

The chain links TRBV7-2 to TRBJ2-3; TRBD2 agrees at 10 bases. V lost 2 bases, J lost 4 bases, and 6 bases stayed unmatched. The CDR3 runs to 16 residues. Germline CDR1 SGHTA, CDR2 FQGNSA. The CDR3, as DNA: TGTGCCAGCAGCTTAAGCGGGGGGGCCAAGGCAGATACGCAGTATTTT. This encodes CASSLSGGAKADTQYF.

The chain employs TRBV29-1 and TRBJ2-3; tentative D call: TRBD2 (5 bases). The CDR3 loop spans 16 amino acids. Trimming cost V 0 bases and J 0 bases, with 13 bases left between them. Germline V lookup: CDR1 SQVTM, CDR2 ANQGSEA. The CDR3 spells CSVEEAGYSSTDTQYF. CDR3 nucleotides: TGCAGCGTTGAAGAGGCGGGTTACTCTAGCACAGATACGCAGTATTTT.

The CDR3 loop is CASSYSSGNKQFF. DNA of the CDR3: TGTGCCAGCAGTTACTCATCAGGGAATAAGCAGTTCTTC. The chain employs TRBV6-5 and TRBJ2-1; a possible D gene is TRBD1 (5 bases). Germline V gene data show CDR1 as MNHEY and CDR2 as SVGAGI. V dropped 0 bases and J dropped 11 bases, with 11 bases sitting between them. CDR3 length: 13 residues.

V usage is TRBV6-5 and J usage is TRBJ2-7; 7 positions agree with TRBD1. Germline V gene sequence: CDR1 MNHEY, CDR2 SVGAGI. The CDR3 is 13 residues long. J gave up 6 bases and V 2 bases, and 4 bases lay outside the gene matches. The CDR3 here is CASSYASGGEQYF. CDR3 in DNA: TGTGCCAGCAGTTACGCTTCAGGGGGCGAGCAGTACTTC.

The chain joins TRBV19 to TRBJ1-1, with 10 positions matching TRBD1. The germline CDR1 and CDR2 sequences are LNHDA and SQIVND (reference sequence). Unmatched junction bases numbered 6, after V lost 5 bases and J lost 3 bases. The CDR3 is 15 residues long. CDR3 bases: TGTGCCAGTAGTTTCTCCGGGACAGGGGACACTGAAGCTTTCTTT. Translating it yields CASSFSGTGDTEAFF.

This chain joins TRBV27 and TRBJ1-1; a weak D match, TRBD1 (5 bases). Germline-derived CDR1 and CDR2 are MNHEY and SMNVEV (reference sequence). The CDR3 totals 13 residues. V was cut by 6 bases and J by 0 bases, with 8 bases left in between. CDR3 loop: CASRSTVNTEAFF. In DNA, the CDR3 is TGTGCCAGCAGATCGACAGTGAACACTGAAGCTTTCTTT.

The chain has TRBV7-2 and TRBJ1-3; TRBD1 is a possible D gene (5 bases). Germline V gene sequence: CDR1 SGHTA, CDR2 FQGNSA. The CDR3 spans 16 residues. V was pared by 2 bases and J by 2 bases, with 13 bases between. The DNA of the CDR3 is TGTGCCAGCAGCTTAAATGGTCCGGGGGCTGGAAACACCATATATTTT. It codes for CASSLNGPGAGNTIYF.

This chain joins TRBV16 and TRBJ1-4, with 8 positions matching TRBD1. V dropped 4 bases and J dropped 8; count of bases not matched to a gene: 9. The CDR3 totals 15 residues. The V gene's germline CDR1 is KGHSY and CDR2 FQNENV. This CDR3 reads CASSPHRGYQEKLFF. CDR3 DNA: TGTGCCAGCAGCCCCCACAGGGGGTACCAAGAAAAACTGTTTTTT.

CDR3 loop: CASSLLTGSEQYF. CDR3 in DNA: TGTGCCAGCAGCTTGTTGACAGGAAGCGAGCAGTACTTC. The chain carries TRBV11-3 and TRBJ2-7; D might be TRBD1 (6 bases). This CDR3 contains 13 residues. Trimming took 3 bases from V and 6 from J, leaving 12 bases between them. Per the germline V gene, CDR1 is SGHNT and CDR2 is YENEEA.

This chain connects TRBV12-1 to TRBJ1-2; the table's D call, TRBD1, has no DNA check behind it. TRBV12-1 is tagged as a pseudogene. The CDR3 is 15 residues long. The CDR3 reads CASSAIDRGIYGYTF. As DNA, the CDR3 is TGTGCCAGCAGCGCCATAGACAGGGGAATCTATGGCTACACCTTC.

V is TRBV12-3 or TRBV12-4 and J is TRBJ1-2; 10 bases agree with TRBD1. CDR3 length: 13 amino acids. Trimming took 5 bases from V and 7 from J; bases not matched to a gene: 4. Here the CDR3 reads CASSKGQGLGYTF. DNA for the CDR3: TGTGCCAGCAGTAAGGGACAGGGGCTTGGCTACACCTTC.

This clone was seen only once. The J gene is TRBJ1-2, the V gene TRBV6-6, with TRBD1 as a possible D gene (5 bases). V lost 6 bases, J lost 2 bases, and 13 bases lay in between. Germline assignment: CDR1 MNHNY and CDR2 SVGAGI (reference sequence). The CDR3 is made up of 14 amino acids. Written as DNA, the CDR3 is TGTGCCAGCAGCCCCCGTCCAGGGAACTATGGCTACACCTTC. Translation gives CASSPRPGNYGYTF.

CDR3 loop: CASSSYSGTGLGGYTF. CDR3 bases: TGTGCCAGCAGCTCTTATTCCGGGACAGGGTTAGGAGGCTACACCTTC. V is TRBV5-4 and J is TRBJ1-2; 9 bases map to TRBD1. Germline V gene lookup returns CDR1 SGHNT and CDR2 YYREEE (reference sequence). The CDR3 extends over 16 amino acids. V dropped 3 bases and J dropped 8; count of bases not matched to a gene: 14.

In DNA, the CDR3 is TGTGCCAGCAGCTTACCAGGCTCCTACAATGAGCAGTTCTTC. Translation gives CASSLPGSYNEQFF. This chain joins TRBV11-3 and TRBJ2-1; no clear D gene. CDR1 and CDR2 (germline): SGHNT, YENEEA. Between the trimmed V and J ends, which lost 2 bases and 0 bases, there was a span of 5 bases. The CDR3 totals 14 residues.

CDR3 DNA: TGTGCCTGGAAGCTGGGGGCGGTAGGGAACGGGGAGCTGTTTTTT. It translates to CAWKLGAVGNGELFF. The genes are TRBV30 and TRBJ2-2; TRBD1 is a possible D gene (6 bases). Germline values: CDR1 GTSNPN, CDR2 SVGIG (reference sequence). The germline V and J ends were trimmed by 4 bases and 7 bases, with 19 bases remaining between them. There are 15 residues in the CDR3.

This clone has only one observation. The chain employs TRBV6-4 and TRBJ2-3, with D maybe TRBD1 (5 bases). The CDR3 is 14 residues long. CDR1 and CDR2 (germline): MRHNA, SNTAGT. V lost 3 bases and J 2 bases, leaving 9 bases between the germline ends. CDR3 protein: CASSEGQSTDTQYF. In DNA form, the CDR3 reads TGTGCCAGCAGTGAGGGGCAGTCCACAGATACGCAGTATTTT.

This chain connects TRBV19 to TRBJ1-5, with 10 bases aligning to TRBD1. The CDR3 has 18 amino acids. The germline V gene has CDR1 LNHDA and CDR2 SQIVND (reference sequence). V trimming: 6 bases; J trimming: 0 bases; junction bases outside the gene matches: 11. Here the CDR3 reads CASRTGTGAANSNQPQHF. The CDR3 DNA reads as TGTGCCAGTAGGACCGGGACAGGGGCCGCAAATAGCAATCAGCCCCAGCATTTT.

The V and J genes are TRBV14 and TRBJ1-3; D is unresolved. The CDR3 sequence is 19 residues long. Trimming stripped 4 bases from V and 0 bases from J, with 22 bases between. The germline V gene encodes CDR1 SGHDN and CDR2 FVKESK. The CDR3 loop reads CASSRLSNLALSSGNTIYF. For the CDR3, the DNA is TGTGCCAGCAGCCGCCTCTCCAACCTGGCTCTCTCCTCTGGAAACACCATATATTTT.